Listed here are 17 T cell receptor beta chains from one sample, sequenced in a study of blood T cell repertoires in COVID-19. Sequencing used immunoSEQ multiplex PCR; TCRdb keeps in-frame clones, though not all of them. The repertoire has 85,000 or so clones, about 76% of them found once; the top ten carry about 40%. Sequencing used peripheral blood. These receptors all stem from an elderly man with acute or convalescent COVID-19.

This clone appeared a few times. This chain links TRBV4-1 with TRBJ2-2, with TRBD2 matching 15 bases. The CDR3 runs 17 residues. With V trimmed by 4 bases and J by 5 bases, 5 bases remained unmatched. Looked up from germline, CDR1 is MGHRA and CDR2 is YSYEKL. The CDR3 region is CASSRRTSGRATGELFF. The CDR3 DNA reads TGCGCCAGCAGCCGAAGGACTAGCGGGAGGGCAACCGGGGAGCTGTTTTTT.

The chain links TRBV5-1 to TRBJ2-1; D might be TRBD1 (6 bases). Germline V gives CDR1 SGHRS, CDR2 YFSETQ. Trimming took off 4 bases at V and 9 bases at J, with 23 bases between the two ends. This CDR3 contains 16 residues. CDR3 residues: CASSPQQGYGFAEQFF. The CDR3 DNA follows: TGCGCCAGCAGCCCCCAACAGGGTTACGGATTTGCTGAGCAGTTCTTC.

The chain combines TRBV2 with TRBJ2-7; 9 bases are shared with TRBD1. The CDR3 covers 14 residues. Germline trimming cut 4 bases from V and 5 bases from J; bases unmatched to any gene: 6. Germline V gives CDR1 SNHLY, CDR2 FYNNEI. The DNA of the CDR3 is TGTGCCAGCAGTGTAGGACAGGGGAACCACGAGCAGTACTTC. It translates to CASSVGQGNHEQYF.

This sequence joins TRBV7-6 and TRBJ1-1; 7 nucleotides match TRBD1. In germline, CDR1 is SGHVS, CDR2 FNYEAQ. The CDR3 has 16 amino acids. After removal of 5 bases from V and 3 bases from J, the junction contained 12 bases not matched to a gene. Here the CDR3 DNA reads TGTGCCAGCAGCCCCTCCGGGACAGTAGTTTACACTGAAGCTTTCTTT. Translated: CASSPSGTVVYTEAFF.

This rearrangement joins TRBV5-6 to TRBJ2-1; no clear D. Germline V lookup: CDR1 SGHDT, CDR2 YYEEEE. V dropped 2 bases and J dropped 3 bases, with 12 bases sitting between them. The CDR3 runs 15 residues. The CDR3 loop reads CASSFRLAGYNEQFF. For the CDR3, the DNA is TGTGCCAGCAGCTTTCGCTTAGCCGGCTACAATGAGCAGTTCTTC. Full variable domain (missing parts from reference TRBV5-6 and TRBJ2-1): DAGVTQSPTHLIKTRGQQVTLRCSPKSGHDTVSWYQQALGQGPQFIFQYYEEEERQRGNFPDRFSGHQFPNYSSELNVNALLLGDSALYLCASSFRLAGYNEQFFGPGTRLTVL.

This chain uses TRBV6-2 or TRBV6-3 with TRBJ2-6; TRBD1 might be the D (7 bases). Germline CDR1 reads MNHEY; CDR2 reads SVGEGT. CDR3 size: 17 residues. V lost 5 bases and J 0 bases, leaving 14 bases between the germline ends. CDR3 sequence reads: CASSTGDLSSGANVLTF. The CDR3 bases are TGTGCCAGCAGTACAGGGGACTTGAGCTCTGGGGCCAACGTCCTGACTTTC.

This sequence joins TRBV6-5 and TRBJ2-3; TRBD2 matches at 9 bases. Unmatched junction bases numbered 5, after V lost 6 bases and J lost 4 bases. Germline V CDR1 and CDR2: MNHEY, SVGAGI. The CDR3 totals 14 residues. CDR3 bases: TGTGCCAGCAGAGGACTAGCGAAATCAGATACGCAGTATTTT. Translated, it gives CASRGLAKSDTQYF.

The chain is built from TRBV25-1 and TRBJ2-1; TRBD1 aligns across 7 bases. The germline gives CDR1 MGHDK, CDR2 SYGVNS. There are 16 residues in the CDR3. V shed 6 bases, J shed 1 base, and the junction held 9 bases outside the gene matches. CDR3 sequence reads: CASRKGGFGSYNEQFF. CDR3 bases: TGTGCCAGCAGAAAAGGGGGCTTCGGTTCCTACAATGAGCAGTTCTTC.

This clone was observed a few times. The chain is built from TRBV7-2 and TRBJ1-2; TRBD1 might be the D (6 bases). CDR3 length: 13 amino acids. The germline gives CDR1 SGHTA, CDR2 FQGNSA. Between the trimmed V and J ends, which lost 3 bases and 8 bases, there was a span of 13 bases. CDR3 loop: CASSFPGVGGYTF. CDR3 sequence (DNA): TGTGCCAGCAGCTTCCCAGGGGTTGGGGGCTACACCTTC.

The chain has TRBV28 and TRBJ1-3; tentatively, D is TRBD1 (6 bases). CDR1 is MDHEN, CDR2 SYDVKM, per germline. With 6 bases removed from V and 0 bases from J, the gap between germline ends came to 18 bases. The CDR3 loop spans 17 amino acids. The CDR3 region has the DNA TGTGCCAGCAGATATCGACAGGCTAGGAGCTCTGGAAACACCATATATTTT. Its protein is CASRYRQARSSGNTIYF.

The chain recombines TRBV5-8 with TRBJ1-2; maybe TRBD1 (5 bases). CDR3 length equals 13 residues. Looked up from germline, CDR1 is SGHTS and CDR2 is YDEGEE. V was pared by 3 bases and J by 6 bases, with 12 bases between. The CDR3 region is CASSSVGGDGYTF. CDR3 nucleotides: TGTGCCAGCAGCTCCGTCGGAGGGGATGGCTACACCTTC.

The V and J genes are TRBV27 and TRBJ1-4; TRBD1 agrees at 8 bases. CDR1 MNHEY and CDR2 SMNVEV come from the germline V gene (reference sequence). V lost 5 bases and J lost 5; bases outside the gene matches: 4. The CDR3 length is 14 residues. The CDR3 bases are TGTGCCAGCAGTCCCCGGACAGGGAATGAAAAACTGTTTTTT. Its protein product is CASSPRTGNEKLFF.

This chain uses TRBV9 with TRBJ2-5; TRBD2 aligns across 8 bases. V lost 0 bases, J lost 5 bases, and 6 bases stayed unmatched. The CDR3 is 15 residues long. Germline CDR1 is SGDLS and CDR2 is YYNGEE. The CDR3 spells CASSVGPSGSETQYF. DNA for the CDR3: TGTGCCAGCAGCGTAGGGCCCAGCGGGAGTGAGACCCAGTACTTC.

The chain is built from TRBV2 and TRBJ2-1; 8 bases match TRBD2. This CDR3 has 15 amino acids. V lost 1 base, J lost 8 bases, and 7 bases stayed unmatched. Germline CDR1 reads SNHLY; CDR2 reads FYNNEI. CDR3 sequence reads: CASSEESGSDYEQFF. The CDR3 DNA is TGTGCCAGCAGTGAAGAGAGCGGGAGTGACTATGAGCAGTTCTTC. Variable domain in full (rest from reference TRBV2 and TRBJ2-1): EPEVTQTPSHQVTQMGQEVILRCVPISNHLYFYWYRQILGQKVEFLVSFYNNEISEKSEIFDDQFSVERPDGSNFTLKIRSTKLEDSAMYFCASSEESGSDYEQFFGPGTRLTVL.

V is TRBV7-6 and J is TRBJ1-1; no definite D call. The V end lost 4 bases, the J end lost 10 bases, and 10 bases lay between the germline ends. The V gene's germline CDR1 is SGHVS and CDR2 FNYEAQ. CDR3 length equals 11 residues. Here the CDR3 reads CASSSQVGAFF. In DNA, the CDR3 is TGTGCCAGCAGCTCCCAGGTGGGAGCTTTCTTT.

This chain uses TRBV28 with TRBJ2-3, with 11 positions matching TRBD2. The germline gives CDR1 MDHEN, CDR2 SYDVKM. After removal of 7 bases from V and 1 base from J, the junction contained 4 bases not matched to a gene. CDR3 length: 15 residues. The CDR3 here is CASILAGGGTDTQYF. In nucleotides, the CDR3 is TGTGCCAGCATCTTAGCGGGAGGGGGCACAGATACGCAGTATTTT.

This clone is large in the sample. The rearrangement uses TRBV9 and TRBJ2-7, with TRBD1 matching over 8 bases. The CDR3 length is 14 residues. Germline CDR1 SGDLS, CDR2 YYNGEE. The trim removed 3 bases at V and 2 bases at J, leaving 4 bases unmatched. CDR3 sequence (DNA): TGTGCCAGCAGCGCAGGACAGGGCCCCTACGAGCAGTACTTC. Translated, it gives CASSAGQGPYEQYF.